This TCR beta chain emerged from a study of T-cell memory formation after mild COVID-19. Overall study results and limits: Researchers could not confirm that second-wave clones peaking on day 37 targeted SARS-CoV-2. There were some responding clones in pre-infection memory, which suggested that cross-reactive memory had joined. A second wave expanding day 15 to 37 was CD4+-biased; contracting clones were balanced.

TCRdb re-analysed the 5' RACE reads in MiXCR, keeping a single row per CDR3 protein. Of about 320,000 distinct CDR3 sequences in the sample, approximately 14% were seen once. As concerns this clonotype: Its cognate antigen is unknown.

This CDR3 has 13 amino acids. The germline V gene has CDR1 SGHDT and CDR2 YYEEEE. Losses at the gene ends were 4 bases for V and 7 bases for J; bases not matched to a gene: 7. This receptor was obtained from a man aged 18 to 30 who had mild COVID-19 (a few samples of this study predate the infection). Cell type and time point are not known. The specimen sequenced was PBMCs or a T cell subset sorted from them (not recorded which). The chain couples TRBV5-6 to TRBJ1-2; TRBD1 aligns across 7 bases. CDR3 DNA sequence: TGTGCCAGCAGCCTTTACAGGGGTGGTGGCTACACCTTC. This sequence encodes CASSLYRGGGYTF. Full variable domain (rest looked up from reference TRBV5-6 and TRBJ1-2): DAGVTQSPTHLIKTRGQQVTLRCSPKSGHDTVSWYQQALGQGPQFIFQYYEEEERQRGNFPDRFSGHQFPNYSSELNVNALLLGDSALYLCASSLYRGGGYTFGSGTRLTVV.